The clone carrying this T cell receptor beta chain was picked up a small number of times. The antigen remains undetermined. Germline CDR1 and CDR2: LGHDT and YNNKEL (reference sequence). The CDR3 is 14 amino acids. Unmatched junction bases numbered 7, after V lost 4 bases and J lost 12 bases. The data were taken from a study of T-cell memory formation after mild COVID-19. About the study: Largely, the TCR clusters proved donor specific.

TCRdb processed the 5' RACE reads anew with MiXCR; each CDR3 protein has one entry. The data hold about 270,000 distinct CDR3 sequences, with roughly 14% observed a single time. Findings of the study overall: CD4+ bias marked clones expanding day 15 to 37, unlike balanced contracting clones. Pre-infection memory showed some responding clones, and this suggested that cross-reactive memory joined.

The sample consisted of PBMCs or a T cell subset sorted from them (not recorded which). This TCR came from an adult woman who had mild COVID-19 (a few samples of this study predate the infection). Cell type and time point are not known. The chain couples TRBV3-1 to TRBJ2-1; 12 positions agree with TRBD2. CDR3 residues: CASSPSGRAMGQFF. The CDR3 DNA is TGTGCCAGCAGCCCTAGCGGGAGGGCCATGGGGCAGTTCTTC.